A single sample gave rise to the 32 T cell receptor beta chains below, sequenced in a study of blood T cell repertoires in COVID-19. Here immunoSEQ multiplex PCR was the method, and the copy in TCRdb shows in-frame clones only, minus some. Of about 190,000 clones in the sample, 65% to 85% are singletons; the top ten hold roughly 2.9%. Sequenced sample: peripheral blood. The receptor set was obtained from a middle-aged man with active or convalescent COVID-19.

The chain employs TRBV13 and TRBJ2-5; 10 bases are shared with TRBD2. The CDR3 length is 16 residues. Germline CDR1 reads PRHDT; CDR2 reads FYEKMQ (reference sequence). V shed 5 bases and J 7 bases; nucleotides not matched to a gene: 13. The CDR3 loop reads CASSLASLAGVGTQYF. For the CDR3, the DNA is TGTGCCAGCAGCCTCGCGTCGCTAGCGGGGGTGGGGACCCAGTACTTC.

This chain connects TRBV19 to TRBJ2-3; possibly TRBD2 for D (6 bases). This CDR3 comprises 16 residues. V lost 3 bases to trimming and J lost 2 bases, with 15 bases between them. Germline values: CDR1 LNHDA, CDR2 SQIVND (reference sequence). CDR3 residues: CASSISRDSHTDTQYF. The CDR3 DNA sequence: TGTGCCAGTAGTATTTCGAGGGACTCCCACACAGATACGCAGTATTTT.

This chain uses TRBV30 with TRBJ1-2; possible D gene TRBD1, 5 bases. The CDR3 covers 12 residues. V was cut by 5 bases and J by 4 bases, with 11 bases left in between. CDR1 GTSNPN and CDR2 SVGIG come from the germline V gene (reference sequence). The CDR3 coding sequence is TGTGCCTGGTCGATCAGGGCCTATGGCTACACCTTC. This translates into CAWSIRAYGYTF. Based on the CDR3 plus reference TRBV30 and TRBJ1-2, the full variable domain is SQTIHQWPATLVQPVGSPLSLECTVEGTSNPNLYWYRQAAGRGLQLLFYSVGIGQISSEVPQNLSASRPQDRQFILSSKKLLLSDSGFYLCAWSIRAYGYTFGSGTRLTVV.

The chain couples TRBV24-1 to TRBJ2-1, with 8 bases lining up with TRBD2. Germline V CDR1 and CDR2: KGHDR, SFDVKD. The CDR3 has 18 residues. Germline trimming cut 0 bases from V and 1 base from J; bases unmatched to any gene: 7. CDR3 amino acids: CATSDLAPGGGSYNEQFF. In DNA, the CDR3 is TGTGCCACCAGTGATTTGGCCCCGGGAGGGGGGTCCTACAATGAGCAGTTCTTC.

The gene calls are TRBV7-2 and TRBJ2-1; D is possibly TRBD1 (6 bases). Germline values: CDR1 SGHTA, CDR2 FQGNSA. V was pared by 4 bases and J by 12 bases, with 16 bases between. The CDR3 contains 13 residues. As DNA, the CDR3 is TGTGCCAGCAGCTACCGACAGGCTCAAGGGCAGTTCTTC. This codes for CASSYRQAQGQFF.

The chain links TRBV3-1 (or the pseudogene TRBV3-2) to TRBJ2-4; the match to TRBD2 covers 13 bases. CDR1 is LGHDT, CDR2 YNNKEL, per germline (reference sequence). This CDR3 is 19 amino acids long. J lost 1 base, V lost 3 bases, and 9 bases had no gene match. CDR3 coding DNA: TGTGCCAGCAGCCAGATACTAGCGGGAGGGTCCCTGGCCAAAAACATTCAGTACTTC. It specifies CASSQILAGGSLAKNIQYF.

CDR3 loop: CASSTDRDHNTF. CDR3 DNA: TGTGCCAGCTCAACCGACAGGGACCACAACACCTTC. This chain joins TRBV18 and TRBJ1-2; TRBD1 matches 7 bases. The CDR3 contains 12 residues. The V gene end was trimmed by 5 bases and the J gene end by 12 bases; junction bases not matched to a gene: 9. CDR1 is KGHSH and CDR2 is LQKENI in the germline V gene.

J is TRBJ1-2 and V is TRBV14, with TRBD1 matching over 8 bases. This CDR3 region has 16 residues. With 0 bases clipped from V and 4 bases from J, the junction kept 7 bases outside the gene matches. CDR1 is SGHDN, CDR2 FVKESK, per germline. CDR3: CASSQDLGTGIYGYTF. Here the CDR3 DNA reads TGTGCCAGCAGCCAAGATCTTGGGACAGGAATCTATGGCTACACCTTC.

The CDR3 DNA reads TGCGCCAGCAGCTTGGCAGGGGGCCTGCACACTGAAGCTTTCTTT. Translation gives CASSLAGGLHTEAFF. The chain uses TRBV5-1 and TRBJ1-1, with TRBD1 matching 8 bases. This CDR3 comprises 15 residues. The trim removed 0 bases at V and 3 bases at J, leaving 4 bases unmatched. Germline V gives CDR1 SGHRS, CDR2 YFSETQ.

This clone was detected only once. J is TRBJ1-1 and V is TRBV28; 9 nucleotides agree with TRBD1. J gave up 5 bases and V 10 bases, and 5 bases lay outside the gene matches. This CDR3 spans 12 amino acids. CDR1 and CDR2 from the germline V gene are MDHEN and SYDVKM. CDR3 amino acids: CATGQGYTEAFF. For the CDR3, the DNA is TGTGCCACGGGACAGGGATATACTGAAGCTTTCTTT.

The CDR3 sequence: CASSSQGRSTDTQYF. CDR3 in DNA: TGTGCCAGCAGTTCTCAGGGGCGGAGCACAGATACGCAGTATTTT. The genes are TRBV6-5 and TRBJ2-3; D perhaps matches TRBD1 (6 bases). Trimming removed 4 bases at V and 0 bases at J, with 11 bases between. Looked up from germline, CDR1 is MNHEY and CDR2 is SVGAGI. The CDR3 has 15 residues.

The chain is built from TRBV28 and TRBJ1-5; no clear D gene. With 2 bases removed from V and 10 bases from J, the gap between germline ends came to 12 bases. The CDR3 is made up of 13 amino acids. Germline V lookup: CDR1 MDHEN, CDR2 SYDVKM. CDR3 DNA: TGTGCCAGCAGTTTAGAGCCTACTCGACCCCAGCATTTT. This codes for CASSLEPTRPQHF.

J is TRBJ1-2 and V is TRBV18; 8 positions agree with TRBD1. This CDR3 region has 16 residues. Germline CDR1 KGHSH, CDR2 LQKENI. Germline trimming cut 0 bases from V and 0 bases from J; bases unmatched to any gene: 3. In DNA, the CDR3 is TGTGCCAGCTCACCACCGGGACAGGCAGCTAACTATGGCTACACCTTC. Translation gives CASSPPGQAANYGYTF.

The chain is built from TRBV5-1 and TRBJ1-3; 7 bases are a match to TRBD1. Trimming took 3 bases from V and 3 from J; bases not matched to a gene: 6. The germline gives CDR1 SGHRS, CDR2 YFSETQ. The CDR3 is 15 amino acids. The CDR3, as DNA: TGCGCCAGCAGCTACTCAGGGGGAGGTGGAAACACCATATATTTT. Translating it yields CASSYSGGGGNTIYF.

This rearrangement joins TRBV5-1 to TRBJ2-2, with D possibly matching TRBD2 (5 bases). The CDR3 is made up of 16 amino acids. Between the trimmed V and J ends, which lost 6 bases and 3 bases, there was a span of 18 bases. CDR1 and CDR2 (germline): SGHRS, YFSETQ. The CDR3 DNA reads TGCGCCAGCACTCTATCGGCTAGCAGCCACACCGGGGAGCTGTTTTTT. Amino acids: CASTLSASSHTGELFF.

This clone was counted between two and nine times. This chain connects TRBV30 to TRBJ2-7; no clear D. The CDR3 contains 12 residues. The germline gives CDR1 GTSNPN, CDR2 SVGIG (reference sequence). The V gene lost 2 bases and the J gene lost 3 bases, with 8 bases spanning the gap. This CDR3 reads CAWSYLSYEQYF. For the CDR3, the DNA is TGTGCCTGGAGTTACTTGAGCTACGAGCAGTACTTC.

The CDR3 DNA follows: TGTGCCAGCAGCTTACGACGTAGGGGGACTGAAGCTTTCTTT. It encodes CASSLRRRGTEAFF. The rearrangement links TRBV13 to TRBJ1-1; TRBD1 might be the D (6 bases). Trimming removed 2 bases from V and 5 bases from J, with 12 bases in between. CDR3 length: 14 residues. Per the germline V gene, CDR1 is PRHDT and CDR2 is FYEKMQ (reference sequence).

This chain joins TRBV5-6 and TRBJ2-1, with 8 bases identical to TRBD2. V dropped 2 bases and J dropped 4; count of bases not matched to a gene: 8. Germline V CDR1 and CDR2: SGHDT, YYEEEE. The CDR3 loop spans 16 amino acids. DNA for the CDR3: TGTGCCAGCAGCTTCACTACCGCGGGGGGATACAATGAGCAGTTCTTC. It specifies CASSFTTAGGYNEQFF. Full variable domain (outside the CDR3, taken from reference TRBV5-6 and TRBJ2-1): DAGVTQSPTHLIKTRGQQVTLRCSPKSGHDTVSWYQQALGQGPQFIFQYYEEEERQRGNFPDRFSGHQFPNYSSELNVNALLLGDSALYLCASSFTTAGGYNEQFFGPGTRLTVL.

The chain's CDR3 is CASSLMAGSPLHF. CDR3 DNA sequence: TGTGCCAGCAGTTTAATGGCGGGTTCACCCCTCCACTTT. This sequence joins TRBV28 and TRBJ1-6; D is uncertain. The CDR3 extends over 13 amino acids. The germline V gene has CDR1 MDHEN and CDR2 SYDVKM. The V end lost 2 bases, the J end lost 9 bases, and 8 bases lay between the germline ends.

The V and J genes are TRBV30 and TRBJ2-4; D gene ambiguous. V was cut by 5 bases and J by 2 bases, with 10 bases left in between. CDR3 length equals 13 residues. From germline, CDR1 is GTSNPN and CDR2 SVGIG (reference sequence). CDR3 DNA: TGTGCCTGGGGGTCTGAGTCCAAAAACATTCAGTACTTC. Amino acid sequence: CAWGSESKNIQYF.

The chain recombines TRBV27 with TRBJ2-7, with 15 nucleotides matching TRBD2. Trimming removed 2 bases from V and 2 bases from J; junction bases left unmatched: 7. Germline V gives CDR1 MNHEY, CDR2 SMNVEV (reference sequence). This CDR3 region has 18 residues. The CDR3 region is CASSLIGLAGGNTYEQYF. As DNA, the CDR3 is TGTGCCAGCAGTTTAATAGGACTAGCGGGAGGGAATACCTACGAGCAGTACTTC.

The rearrangement links TRBV6-5 to TRBJ2-1; 7 nucleotides agree with TRBD2. The CDR3 consists of 15 residues. CDR1 is MNHEY, CDR2 SVGAGI, per germline. V trimming: 2 bases; J trimming: 9 bases; junction bases outside the gene matches: 10. Here the CDR3 reads CASSYGSSGAFEQFF. The CDR3 DNA reads TGTGCCAGCAGTTACGGGTCTAGCGGTGCTTTTGAGCAGTTCTTC.

This clone has just one count. The V call is TRBV5-1, the J call TRBJ2-3; D remains ambiguous. Between the trimmed V and J ends, which lost 2 bases and 8 bases, there was a span of 15 bases. The CDR3 extends over 14 amino acids. Per germline, CDR1 SGHRS and CDR2 YFSETQ. In DNA form, the CDR3 reads TGCGCCAGCAGCTTACCGTCTACTGCTGTTACGCAGTATTTT. It encodes CASSLPSTAVTQYF. The full variable domain, rest sourced from reference TRBV5-1 and TRBJ2-3, is KAGVTQTPRYLIKTRGQQVTLSCSPISGHRSVSWYQQTPGQGLQFLFEYFSETQRNKGNFPGRFSGRQFSNSRSEMNVSTLELGDSALYLCASSLPSTAVTQYFGPGTRLTVL.

The chain carries TRBV4-1 and TRBJ1-6; possibly TRBD1 for D (6 bases). The V end lost 0 bases, the J end lost 9 bases, and 9 bases lay between the germline ends. The CDR3 is made up of 14 amino acids. CDR1 MGHRA and CDR2 YSYEKL come from the germline V gene. CDR3 region: CASSQEQGVSPLHF. The CDR3 DNA reads TGCGCCAGCAGCCAAGAACAGGGCGTTTCACCCCTCCACTTT.

J is TRBJ2-3 and V is TRBV3-1 (or the pseudogene TRBV3-2), with 11 nucleotides matching TRBD2. V gave up 4 bases and J gave up 4 bases; unmatched junction bases: 7. CDR3 length: 16 amino acids. Germline V gene sequence: CDR1 LGHDT, CDR2 YNNKEL (reference sequence). CDR3 protein: CASSPLTSGIADTQYF. The DNA of the CDR3 is TGTGCCAGCAGCCCCCTGACTAGCGGGATTGCAGATACGCAGTATTTT.

The rearrangement uses TRBV2 and TRBJ2-3; 7 positions match TRBD1. CDR1 and CDR2 from the germline V gene are SNHLY and FYNNEI. V shed 7 bases, J shed 2 bases, and the junction held 9 bases outside the gene matches. The CDR3 is 15 amino acids. CDR3 sequence reads: CASMQDRANTDTQYF. In nucleotides, the CDR3 is TGTGCCAGCATGCAAGACAGGGCCAACACAGATACGCAGTATTTT.

The rearrangement joins TRBV6-5 to TRBJ1-1; no clear D. V lost 0 bases to trimming and J lost 2 bases, with 7 bases between them. The CDR3 covers 14 residues. Looked up from germline, CDR1 is MNHEY and CDR2 is SVGAGI. Written as DNA, the CDR3 is TGTGCCAGCAGTTACTCGCACAGCAACACTGAAGCTTTCTTT. This sequence encodes CASSYSHSNTEAFF.

The chain couples TRBV29-1 to TRBJ2-1; 10 bases match TRBD2. Germline trimming cut 0 bases from V and 4 bases from J; bases unmatched to any gene: 6. Germline V CDR1 and CDR2: SQVTM, ANQGSEA. This CDR3 has 16 amino acids. The CDR3 region has the DNA TGCAGCGTTGAAGATCCCTCTAGCGGGGGTTACAATGAGCAGTTCTTC. This gives the protein CSVEDPSSGGYNEQFF.

V and J are TRBV11-2 and TRBJ1-2; D not resolved. CDR1 and CDR2 (germline): SGHAT, FQNNGV. This CDR3 spans 14 amino acids. V was pared by 5 bases and J by 0 bases, with 10 bases between. CDR3 bases: TGTGCCAGCAGCCCAGGAGGAGCTAACTATGGCTACACCTTC. The encoded protein is CASSPGGANYGYTF.

The rearrangement joins TRBV10-3 to TRBJ1-6; 8 bases are shared with TRBD1. The germline V gene encodes CDR1 ENHRY and CDR2 SYGVKD. The CDR3 has 13 amino acids. The trim removed 6 bases at V and 7 bases at J, leaving 2 bases unmatched. Written as DNA, the CDR3 is TGTGCCATCAGGACAGGGGTCAATTCACCCCTCCACTTT. Protein sequence: CAIRTGVNSPLHF.

This clone was observed a handful of times. The chain is built from TRBV28 and TRBJ2-5, with TRBD2 matching 12 bases. With V trimmed by 4 bases and J by 3 bases, 0 bases remained unmatched. The length of the CDR3 is 14 residues. The germline CDR1 and CDR2 sequences are MDHEN and SYDVKM. The CDR3 loop reads CASSWTSGKETQYF. In nucleotides, the CDR3 is TGTGCCAGCAGTTGGACTAGCGGGAAAGAGACCCAGTACTTC.

The CDR3 sequence: CASSLAGQGYYGYTF. For the CDR3, the DNA is TGTGCCAGCAGCTTAGCGGGACAGGGGTACTATGGCTACACCTTC. The J gene is TRBJ1-2, the V gene TRBV7-8; TRBD1 aligns across 10 bases. V shed 0 bases and J 3 bases; nucleotides not matched to a gene: 1. The V gene's germline CDR1 is SGHVS and CDR2 FQNEAQ. This CDR3 comprises 15 residues.